Listed here is a single T cell receptor (beta chain). At baseline, cycle 4 day 1, and cycle 7 day 1, blood was sampled. The data were taken from a study of OX40 agonist ivuxolimab in advanced cancers. Germline V CDR1 and CDR2: SEHNR, FQNEAQ (reference sequence). V gave up 5 bases and J gave up 5 bases; unmatched junction bases: 5. CDR3 length: 16 amino acids. Some clones are missing from TCRdb's copy, which holds only in-frame ones; the method was immunoSEQ multiplex PCR. Of about 15,000 clones listed, roughly 81% are singletons. The rearrangement uses TRBV7-9 and TRBJ2-5; 16 nucleotides line up with TRBD2. The source is an adult with an advanced solid tumor such as melanoma, head and neck, liver or kidney cancer. The sequencing used CD4+ or CD8+ T cells sorted from blood, collected in a trial of the OX40 agonist ivuxolimab. CDR3 amino acids: CASSAGLAGGRETQYF. CDR3 DNA sequence: TGTGCCAGCAGCGCGGGACTAGCGGGGGGGCGTGAGACCCAGTACTTC. Using reference TRBV7-9 and TRBJ2-5 for the parts outside the CDR3, the full variable domain is DTGVSQNPRHKITKRGQNVTFRCDPISEHNRLYWYRQTLGQGPEFLTYFQNEAQLEKSRLLSDRFSAERPKGSFSTLEIQRTEQGDSAMYLCASSAGLAGGRETQYFGPGTRLLVL.